This passage covers 24 T cell receptor beta chains from one sample sequenced in a study of cytomegalovirus exposure and HLA in healthy donors. The PCR had 60 Vbeta and 13 Jbeta primers. The method was immunoSEQ multiplex PCR; TCRdb's version includes in-frame clones alone and lacks a portion of them. The sample has roughly 110,000 clones, roughly 80% seen once; the top ten hold 2.5%. Source material: PBMCs. These receptors were collected from a man between 40 and 49 years old in good health and CMV-seronegative.

This clone has more than one count but fewer than ten. The rearrangement links TRBV1 to TRBJ2-3; TRBD2 reflects the table's D call only, with no check against the DNA. TRBV1 is a pseudogene locus. The CDR3 totals 19 residues. DNA for the CDR3: TGCACCAGCAGCCACGCTCCCGGGACTAGCGGGGTTGTCACAGATACGCAGTATTTT. This codes for CTSSHAPGTSGVVTDTQYF.

The rearrangement links TRBV5-4 to TRBJ2-5; D perhaps matches TRBD1 (5 bases). CDR3 length: 16 amino acids. V lost 4 bases and J lost 2, with 18 bases in between. Germline CDR1 SGHNT, CDR2 YYREEE (reference sequence). The CDR3 nucleotides are TGTGCCAGCAGCGCGCCGAGTAGGGGCGCACAAGAGACCCAGTACTTC. Translation: CASSAPSRGAQETQYF.

The chain has TRBV9 and TRBJ2-5; 12 bases line up with TRBD1. The germline V gene encodes CDR1 SGDLS and CDR2 YYNGEE. The trim removed 3 bases at V and 4 bases at J, leaving 4 bases unmatched. The CDR3 totals 15 residues. Written as DNA, the CDR3 is TGTGCCAGCAGCGGGGACAGGGGGCCGGGAGAGACCCAGTACTTC. Translation: CASSGDRGPGETQYF. Using reference TRBV9 and TRBJ2-5 for the parts outside the CDR3, the full variable domain is DSGVTQTPKHLITATGQRVTLRCSPRSGDLSVYWYQQSLDQGLQFLIQYYNGEERAKGNILERFSAQQFPDLHSELNLSSLELGDSALYFCASSGDRGPGETQYFGPGTRLLVL.

J is TRBJ1-1 and V is TRBV18; 9 positions match TRBD1. There are 15 residues in the CDR3. Germline CDR1 KGHSH, CDR2 LQKENI. V dropped 2 bases and J dropped 6; count of bases not matched to a gene: 7. CDR3 bases: TGTGCCAGCTCACCAGGGACAGGGAATATCGCTGAAGCTTTCTTT. Encoded protein: CASSPGTGNIAEAFF. Full variable domain (remainder filled in from reference TRBV18 and TRBJ1-1): NAGVMQNPRHLVRRRGQEARLRCSPMKGHSHVYWYRQLPEEGLKFMVYLQKENIIDESGMPKERFSAEFPKEGPSILRIQQVVRGDSAAYFCASSPGTGNIAEAFFGQGTRLTVV.

The V and J genes are TRBV18 and TRBJ1-2; D perhaps matches TRBD1 (5 bases). Germline CDR1 is KGHSH and CDR2 is LQKENI. The CDR3 is 14 amino acids. V was cut by 3 bases and J by 4 bases, with 12 bases left in between. The CDR3 spells CASSPEGLSYGYTF. As DNA, the CDR3 is TGTGCCAGCTCACCTGAGGGACTTTCCTATGGCTACACCTTC.

CDR3 nucleotide sequence: TGTGCCAGCAGCTTCGGGAGTAGACACAATGAGCAGTTCTTC. Residues: CASSFGSRHNEQFF. The chain carries TRBV7-9 and TRBJ2-1; weak D call: TRBD2 (6 bases). Germline V gene data show CDR1 as SEHNR and CDR2 as FQNEAQ (reference sequence). Trimming removed 3 bases at V and 5 bases at J, with 11 bases between. This CDR3 comprises 14 residues.

This rearrangement joins TRBV11-2 to TRBJ2-3, with a weak D call TRBD1 (6 bases). Germline-derived CDR1 and CDR2 are SGHAT and FQNNGV. V lost 4 bases and J lost 6, with 14 bases in between. The CDR3 contains 14 residues. CDR3 sequence reads: CASSSRGTGDTQYF. The CDR3 DNA sequence: TGTGCCAGCAGCTCACGCGGCACAGGGGATACGCAGTATTTT.

The J gene is TRBJ2-5, the V gene TRBV4-1; 9 bases agree with TRBD2. CDR3 length: 14 amino acids. Unmatched junction bases numbered 2, after V lost 1 base and J lost 5 bases. Germline V gene lookup returns CDR1 MGHRA and CDR2 YSYEKL. This chain's CDR3 is CASSQVAGVETQYF. For the CDR3, the DNA is TGCGCCAGCAGCCAAGTAGCGGGGGTGGAGACCCAGTACTTC.

This clone occurred once. The chain recombines TRBV9 with TRBJ2-1, with 9 bases lining up with TRBD2. Germline assignment: CDR1 SGDLS and CDR2 YYNGEE. With V trimmed by 2 bases and J by 6 bases, 6 bases remained unmatched. The CDR3 runs 15 residues. CDR3 loop: CASSVSSGGGNEQFF. The CDR3 DNA sequence: TGTGCCAGCAGCGTTAGTAGCGGGGGAGGCAATGAGCAGTTCTTC.

The chain links TRBV19 to TRBJ1-2; no reliable D call. CDR3 length equals 15 residues. V dropped 1 base and J dropped 1 base, with 10 bases sitting between them. Germline CDR1 reads LNHDA; CDR2 reads SQIVND (reference sequence). For the CDR3, the DNA is TGTGCCAGTAGTATAGGCGGGCACCTTAACTATGGCTACACCTTC. This encodes CASSIGGHLNYGYTF.

The chain links TRBV5-4 to TRBJ2-5, with 7 bases lining up with TRBD2. Germline CDR1 and CDR2: SGHNT and YYREEE (reference sequence). This CDR3 has 15 amino acids. The V segment lost 0 bases and the J segment 1 base; nucleotides outside the gene matches: 3. Here the CDR3 reads CASSLVGEGQETQYF. CDR3 nucleotide sequence: TGTGCCAGCAGCTTGGTGGGGGAGGGCCAAGAGACCCAGTACTTC.

The rearrangement links TRBV6-5 to TRBJ2-7; no reliable D call. The germline V and J ends were trimmed by 5 bases and 3 bases, with 8 bases remaining between them. The germline V gene has CDR1 MNHEY and CDR2 SVGAGI. CDR3 size: 12 residues. The CDR3 spells CASSPDNYEQYF. The CDR3, as DNA: TGTGCCAGCAGTCCCGACAACTACGAGCAGTACTTC.

The chain is built from TRBV5-1 and TRBJ1-2; TRBD1 might be the D (5 bases). CDR1 is SGHRS and CDR2 is YFSETQ in the germline V gene. The ends were cut back, 4 bases at V and 0 bases at J, with 10 bases in the middle. The CDR3 totals 14 residues. In nucleotides, the CDR3 is TGCGCCAGCAGCGCGGGACCCACTAACTATGGCTACACCTTC. This codes for CASSAGPTNYGYTF.

J is TRBJ1-1 and V is TRBV5-1; tentatively, D is TRBD1 (5 bases). Germline loops: CDR1 SGHRS, CDR2 YFSETQ. The CDR3 is 16 amino acids. V was cut by 4 bases and J by 0 bases, with 16 bases left in between. The CDR3 region has the DNA TGCGCCAGCAGCCGTGGAGTCCAGGGCTTGAACACTGAAGCTTTCTTT. Translation gives CASSRGVQGLNTEAFF. Based on the CDR3 plus reference TRBV5-1 and TRBJ1-1, the full variable domain is KAGVTQTPRYLIKTRGQQVTLSCSPISGHRSVSWYQQTPGQGLQFLFEYFSETQRNKGNFPGRFSGRQFSNSRSEMNVSTLELGDSALYLCASSRGVQGLNTEAFFGQGTRLTVV.

This chain joins TRBV5-4 and TRBJ1-2, with 11 bases lining up with TRBD1. Germline CDR1 SGHNT, CDR2 YYREEE (reference sequence). The CDR3 consists of 17 residues. Trimming cost V 3 bases and J 3 bases; bases outside gene matches: 10. This CDR3 reads CASSSAGQGAAYYGYTF. The CDR3 region has the DNA TGTGCCAGCAGCTCCGCCGGACAGGGGGCCGCTTACTATGGCTACACCTTC.

A few counts support this clone. The chain employs TRBV19 and TRBJ2-2; 7 nucleotides line up with TRBD1. J lost 4 bases, V lost 3 bases, and 5 bases had no gene match. The CDR3 is 15 amino acids. The germline V gene has CDR1 LNHDA and CDR2 SQIVND (reference sequence). For the CDR3, the DNA is TGTGCCAGTAGTATCCAGGGGGTGGCCACCGGGGAGCTGTTTTTT. It is translated as CASSIQGVATGELFF.

The V gene is TRBV2, the J gene TRBJ2-3, with TRBD2 identical over 13 bases. The V and J ends lost 6 bases and 4 bases, in that order; junction bases with no gene match: 4. The CDR3 totals 15 residues. CDR1 is SNHLY and CDR2 is FYNNEI in the germline V gene. The CDR3: CASRSGLAGADTQYF. Written as DNA, the CDR3 is TGTGCCAGCAGGTCAGGACTAGCGGGGGCAGATACGCAGTATTTT.

This clone was picked up one time. This chain connects TRBV7-8 to TRBJ1-4; D gene uncertain. The CDR3 sequence is 15 residues long. Trimming cost V 4 bases and J 5 bases, with 14 bases left between them. CDR1 is SGHVS, CDR2 FQNEAQ, per germline. The CDR3 loop is CASSYGGNSNEKLFF. As DNA, the CDR3 is TGTGCCAGCAGCTATGGAGGGAACTCGAATGAAAAACTGTTTTTT.

The chain carries TRBV29-1 and TRBJ2-5; D possibly corresponds to TRBD1 (5 bases). The CDR3 runs to 13 residues. Trimming removed 2 bases at V and 3 bases at J, with 10 bases between. Per germline, CDR1 SQVTM and CDR2 ANQGSEA. Here the CDR3 DNA reads TGCAGCGTTGAAAGTCCCAGGGAAGAGACCCAGTACTTC. It is translated as CSVESPREETQYF.

This chain links TRBV6-5 with TRBJ2-7; 8 nucleotides line up with TRBD1. The CDR3 has 13 amino acids. V was clipped by 6 bases and J by 5 bases; unmatched bases: 6. Germline V gene lookup returns CDR1 MNHEY and CDR2 SVGAGI. In DNA form, the CDR3 reads TGTGCCAGCAGCCCCAGGGGGCGGAACGAGCAGTACTTC. Protein product: CASSPRGRNEQYF.

The count of this clone is one. This sequence joins TRBV19 and TRBJ1-1; 9 bases are a match to TRBD1. Germline CDR1 reads LNHDA; CDR2 reads SQIVND (reference sequence). Trimming removed 7 bases from V and 4 bases from J; junction bases left unmatched: 7. The CDR3 covers 14 residues. The CDR3 region has the DNA TGTGCCAGTAATAAGCGGACAGGGGTCACTGAAGCTTTCTTT. As protein: CASNKRTGVTEAFF.

The chain joins TRBV29-1 to TRBJ1-4; TRBD1 is a possible D gene (6 bases). V was trimmed by 8 bases and J by 5 bases, leaving 12 bases between them. CDR3 length equals 12 residues. The germline CDR1 and CDR2 sequences are SQVTM and ANQGSEA. Here the CDR3 reads CSTRTGNEKLFF. CDR3 coding DNA: TGCAGCACCCGAACAGGGAATGAAAAACTGTTTTTT. The variable domain in full, with the rest retrieved from reference TRBV29-1 and TRBJ1-4, is SAVISQKPSRDICQRGTSLTIQCQVDSQVTMMFWYRQQPGQSLTLIATANQGSEATYESGFVIDKFPISRPNLTFSTLTVSNMSPEDSSIYLCSTRTGNEKLFFGSGTQLSVL.

The chain couples TRBV7-2 to TRBJ2-3; 7 bases line up with TRBD1. The V gene end was trimmed by 5 bases and the J gene end by 4 bases; junction bases not matched to a gene: 6. CDR3 length equals 14 residues. Germline-derived CDR1 and CDR2 are SGHTA and FQGNSA. CDR3 DNA: TGTGCCAGCAGCGAACTAGGGGGCCCAGATACGCAGTATTTT. This gives the protein CASSELGGPDTQYF.

In DNA form, the CDR3 reads TGTGCCAGCAGCCTACCCCAAGGACGAGGGGGCAGCGATACGCAGTATTTT. Translating it yields CASSLPQGRGGSDTQYF. V and J are TRBV7-9 and TRBJ2-3; 7 bases are a match to TRBD1. Germline V CDR1 and CDR2: SEHNR, FQNEAQ (reference sequence). The trim removed 5 bases at V and 6 bases at J, leaving 17 bases unmatched. The CDR3 sequence is 17 residues long.